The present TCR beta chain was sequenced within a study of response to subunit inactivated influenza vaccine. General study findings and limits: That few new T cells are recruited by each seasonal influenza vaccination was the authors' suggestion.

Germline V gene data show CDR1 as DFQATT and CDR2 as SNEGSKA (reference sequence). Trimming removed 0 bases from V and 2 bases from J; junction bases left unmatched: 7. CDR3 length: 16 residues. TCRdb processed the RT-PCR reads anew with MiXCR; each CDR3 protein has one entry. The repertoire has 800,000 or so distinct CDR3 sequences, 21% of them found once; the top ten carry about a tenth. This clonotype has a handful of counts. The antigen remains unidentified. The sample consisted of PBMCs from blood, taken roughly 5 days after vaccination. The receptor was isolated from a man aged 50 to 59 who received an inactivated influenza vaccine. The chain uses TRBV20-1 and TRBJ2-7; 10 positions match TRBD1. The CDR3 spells CSARDRRTGGTYEQYF. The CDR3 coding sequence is TGCAGTGCTAGAGATCGGCGGACAGGGGGTACCTACGAGCAGTACTTC.